These 20 T cell receptor beta chains were sequenced from one sample in a study of blood T cell repertoires in COVID-19. Profiled with immunoSEQ multiplex PCR; TCRdb holds only in-frame clones, not every one. The table lists 250,000 to 350,000 clones, approximately 86% of them singletons. The sequenced sample was peripheral blood. The source of these receptors is a human donor with COVID-19, enrolled during active disease. The donor label of this sample is uncertain.

The V call is TRBV19, the J call TRBJ1-5; D gene uncertain. Per germline, CDR1 LNHDA and CDR2 SQIVND (reference sequence). This CDR3 contains 11 residues. V lost 1 base to trimming and J lost 9 bases, with 4 bases between them. The CDR3 loop is CASSIGGPQHF. CDR3 bases: TGTGCCAGTAGTATAGGCGGGCCCCAGCATTTT.

The genes are TRBV19 and TRBJ1-1; 7 bases line up with TRBD1. The CDR3 loop spans 14 amino acids. V lost 1 base to trimming and J lost 4 bases; unmatched junction nucleotides: 3. CDR1 is LNHDA and CDR2 is SQIVND in the germline V gene (reference sequence). The CDR3 bases are TGTGCCAGTAGTATAGGACAGGGAATCACTGAAGCTTTCTTT. Protein: CASSIGQGITEAFF.

The genes are TRBV2 and TRBJ1-1; TRBD1 agrees at 10 bases. This CDR3 is 14 amino acids long. J gave up 8 bases and V 6 bases, and 9 bases lay outside the gene matches. Germline V gene data show CDR1 as SNHLY and CDR2 as FYNNEI. For the CDR3, the DNA is TGTGCCAGCAGGATGGGACAGGGGAGACTGGAAGCTTTCTTT. Amino acid sequence: CASRMGQGRLEAFF.

The chain carries TRBV7-3 and TRBJ2-1; a weak D match, TRBD2 (6 bases). Germline CDR1 and CDR2: SGHTA and FQGTGA. V dropped 3 bases and J dropped 0 bases, with 9 bases sitting between them. This CDR3 spans 15 amino acids. CDR3 amino acids: CASSFGRDSYNEQFF. CDR3 coding DNA: TGTGCCAGCAGCTTCGGGCGGGACTCCTACAATGAGCAGTTCTTC.

The chain is built from TRBV3-1 (or the pseudogene TRBV3-2) and TRBJ1-6; weak D call: TRBD1 (5 bases). From germline, CDR1 is LGHDT and CDR2 YNNKEL (reference sequence). Trimming removed 0 bases at V and 2 bases at J, with 5 bases between. The CDR3 loop spans 15 amino acids. This CDR3 reads CASSQDRAYNSPLHF. CDR3 DNA: TGTGCCAGCAGCCAAGACAGGGCCTATAATTCACCCCTCCACTTT.

This CDR3 is CASSIGQGVGSYNSPLHF. CDR3 nucleotide sequence: TGTGCCAGTAGTATCGGACAGGGGGTTGGTTCCTATAATTCACCCCTCCACTTT. This chain joins TRBV19 and TRBJ1-6, with 10 bases fitting TRBD1. Germline assignment: CDR1 LNHDA and CDR2 SQIVND (reference sequence). CDR3 size: 18 residues. The V segment lost 3 bases and the J segment 1 base; nucleotides outside the gene matches: 6.

V gene TRBV19 combines with J gene TRBJ1-3; no definite D call. CDR1 is LNHDA and CDR2 is SQIVND in the germline V gene (reference sequence). V was shortened by 9 bases and J by 0 bases, with 9 bases between the two germline ends. CDR3 length equals 13 residues. The CDR3 DNA sequence: TGTGCCAGCAGCGGAGTCTCTGGAAACACCATATATTTT. This encodes CASSGVSGNTIYF.

The chain joins TRBV5-6 to TRBJ2-5; 7 nucleotides line up with TRBD2. CDR1 is SGHDT, CDR2 YYEEEE, per germline. The CDR3 covers 14 residues. V dropped 6 bases and J dropped 1; count of bases not matched to a gene: 6. The CDR3 loop is CASNGRGGQETQYF. CDR3 DNA: TGTGCCAGCAACGGCCGCGGGGGCCAAGAGACCCAGTACTTC.

The CDR3 DNA follows: TGTGCCTGGAGTGTAAAGGGGGGGACAGGGCTCGGGTATGGCTACACCTTC. Translating it yields CAWSVKGGTGLGYGYTF. The V and J genes are TRBV30 and TRBJ1-2; 9 bases are shared with TRBD1. V dropped 0 bases and J dropped 5; count of bases not matched to a gene: 13. Germline CDR1 reads GTSNPN; CDR2 reads SVGIG (reference sequence). CDR3 length: 17 residues.

The DNA for the CDR3 is TGTGCCAGCAGCCCCGGGACTAGCGGGAGGGTAGAGACCCAGTACTTC. Residues: CASSPGTSGRVETQYF. The chain carries TRBV11-3 and TRBJ2-5; 16 bases are shared with TRBD2. The CDR3 totals 16 residues. The V and J ends lost 5 bases and 4 bases, in that order; junction bases with no gene match: 4. Germline values: CDR1 SGHNT, CDR2 YENEEA.

The chain links TRBV19 to TRBJ2-6; TRBD2 aligns across 10 bases. V was pared by 7 bases and J by 3 bases, with 9 bases of the junction left unmatched. The germline CDR1 and CDR2 sequences are LNHDA and SQIVND (reference sequence). The CDR3 contains 17 residues. The chain's CDR3 is CASTDLAGVGGANVLTF. The DNA of the CDR3 is TGTGCCAGTACCGATCTAGCGGGAGTAGGTGGGGCCAACGTCCTGACTTTC.

J is TRBJ2-7 and V is TRBV28, with 8 bases aligning to TRBD1. V gave up 5 bases and J gave up 2 bases; unmatched junction bases: 5. CDR3 length: 14 amino acids. The germline V gene has CDR1 MDHEN and CDR2 SYDVKM. CDR3 coding DNA: TGTGCCAGCAGTGCCCGACAGGGGACCTACGAGCAGTACTTC. Translated, it gives CASSARQGTYEQYF.

The chain combines TRBV28 with TRBJ1-2; a possible D gene is TRBD1 (5 bases). The CDR3 covers 18 residues. V dropped 5 bases and J dropped 1 base, with 23 bases sitting between them. Germline CDR1 MDHEN, CDR2 SYDVKM. CDR3 nucleotide sequence: TGTGCCAGCAGTGGGCGGGACCCCCCCCTTAGGGTTAACTATGGCTACACCTTC. This translates into CASSGRDPPLRVNYGYTF.

This clone was counted only a few times. This chain connects TRBV6-2 or TRBV6-3 to TRBJ2-7, with 9 positions matching TRBD2. The length of the CDR3 is 16 residues. J lost 6 bases, V lost 5 bases, and 14 bases had no gene match. Germline CDR1 and CDR2: MNHEY and SVGEGT. In DNA form, the CDR3 reads TGTGCCAGCAGTCGACTAGCGGCCACCGAGGAGGGCGAGCAGTACTTC. Amino acids: CASSRLAATEEGEQYF.

The chain combines TRBV18 with TRBJ1-5; tentative D call: TRBD1 (5 bases). From germline, CDR1 is KGHSH and CDR2 LQKENI. The V end lost 4 bases, the J end lost 4 bases, and 17 bases lay between the germline ends. The CDR3 spans 16 residues. In DNA, the CDR3 is TGTGCCAGCTCACTTGCCGGGGGGGGAGGGAATCAGCCCCAGCATTTT. Translated, it gives CASSLAGGGGNQPQHF.

V usage is TRBV28 and J usage is TRBJ1-1; TRBD1 might be the D (6 bases). Germline CDR1 and CDR2: MDHEN and SYDVKM. The CDR3 loop spans 12 amino acids. The V gene lost 8 bases and the J gene lost 2 bases, with 9 bases spanning the gap. The CDR3 sequence: CASGGPNTEAFF. CDR3 nucleotide sequence: TGTGCCAGCGGGGGCCCCAACACTGAAGCTTTCTTT.

For this clone: Other DNA sequences within the sample encode an identical CDR3. The chain has TRBV3-1 (or the pseudogene TRBV3-2) and TRBJ1-5, with D perhaps matching TRBD1 (5 bases). Trimming cost V 1 base and J 5 bases, with 9 bases left between them. CDR1 is LGHDT, CDR2 YNNKEL, per germline (reference sequence). The CDR3 length is 14 residues. CDR3 loop: CASSQGRGDQPQHF. As DNA, the CDR3 is TGTGCCAGCAGCCAAGGGCGGGGGGATCAGCCCCAGCATTTT.

Only a few counts were recorded for this clone. The chain recombines TRBV5-1 with TRBJ2-1, with D perhaps TRBD2 (5 bases). The V gene lost 4 bases and the J gene lost 8 bases, with 13 bases spanning the gap. Per the germline V gene, CDR1 is SGHRS and CDR2 is YFSETQ. This CDR3 is built from 13 residues. This CDR3 is CASSLLGRDEQFF. The CDR3 nucleotides read TGCGCCAGCAGCCTACTAGGGAGAGATGAGCAGTTCTTC.

The sample holds a few counts of this clone. The chain has TRBV9 and TRBJ1-5; no definite D call. The CDR3 consists of 12 residues. Germline lookup yields CDR1 SGDLS and CDR2 YYNGEE. Trimming removed 4 bases at V and 5 bases at J, with 7 bases between. CDR3 residues: CASSSEDQPQHF. As DNA, the CDR3 is TGTGCCAGCAGCTCGGAGGATCAGCCCCAGCATTTT.

This chain links TRBV18 with TRBJ2-5; a weak D match, TRBD1 (6 bases). The V gene's germline CDR1 is KGHSH and CDR2 LQKENI. The CDR3 runs 14 residues. V was pared by 3 bases and J by 5 bases, with 13 bases between. The CDR3 loop is CASSPPTGRETQYF. CDR3 nucleotides: TGTGCCAGCTCACCTCCAACAGGGCGGGAGACCCAGTACTTC.